The clone carrying this T cell receptor beta chain has at least ten counts. Its antigen is not known. Trimming removed 4 bases from V and 0 bases from J; junction bases left unmatched: 8. The CDR3 runs to 15 residues. From germline, CDR1 is DFQATT and CDR2 SNEGSKA (reference sequence). The data derive from a study of early T cells in non-severe SARS-CoV-2 infection. Turning to the study itself: Sequencing of bulk RNA from unsorted whole blood was done, without chain pairing.

General study results and limits: Database matching using VDJdb favored anti-spike CD8 responses, with private and CD4 specificities left missing.

Individual cDNA molecules received unique molecular identifiers. TCRdb redid the calling of the 5' RACE reads with MiXCR, one entry per CDR3 protein. The data hold just over 95,000 distinct CDR3 sequences, with more than 9.5% observed a single time. V and J are TRBV20-1 and TRBJ1-2; 7 positions match TRBD1. Input material: whole blood. This clonotype originated in an adult who was a healthcare worker with PCR-confirmed SARS-CoV-2 infection or an uninfected control (not recorded which). The CDR3 is CSAKGQITSNYGYTF. CDR3 DNA sequence: TGCAGTGCTAAGGGACAGATTACCTCTAACTATGGCTACACCTTC.